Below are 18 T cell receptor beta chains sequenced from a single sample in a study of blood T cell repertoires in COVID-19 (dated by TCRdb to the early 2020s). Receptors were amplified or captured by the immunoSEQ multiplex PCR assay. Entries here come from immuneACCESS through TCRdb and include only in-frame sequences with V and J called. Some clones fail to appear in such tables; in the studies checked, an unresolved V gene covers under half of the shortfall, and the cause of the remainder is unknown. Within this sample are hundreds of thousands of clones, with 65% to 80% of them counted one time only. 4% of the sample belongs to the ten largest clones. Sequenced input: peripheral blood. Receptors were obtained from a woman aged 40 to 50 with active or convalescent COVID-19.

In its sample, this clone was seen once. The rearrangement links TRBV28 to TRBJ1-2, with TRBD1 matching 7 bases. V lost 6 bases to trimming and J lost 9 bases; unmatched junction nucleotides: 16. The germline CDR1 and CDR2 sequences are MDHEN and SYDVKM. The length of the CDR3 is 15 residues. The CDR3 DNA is TGTGCCAGCAGCCCGAACTGGGCAGGGGGGAAGAGCTACACCTTC. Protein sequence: CASSPNWAGGKSYTF.

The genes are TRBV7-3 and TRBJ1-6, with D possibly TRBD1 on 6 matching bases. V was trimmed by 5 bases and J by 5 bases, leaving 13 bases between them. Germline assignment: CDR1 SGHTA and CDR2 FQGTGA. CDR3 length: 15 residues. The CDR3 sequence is CASSLQGKNNSPLHF. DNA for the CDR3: TGTGCCAGCAGCCTACAGGGAAAGAATAATTCACCCCTCCACTTT.

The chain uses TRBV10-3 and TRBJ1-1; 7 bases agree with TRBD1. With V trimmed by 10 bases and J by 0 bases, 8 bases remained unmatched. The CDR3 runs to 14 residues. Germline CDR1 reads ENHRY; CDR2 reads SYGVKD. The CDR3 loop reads CATQTGAMNTEAFF. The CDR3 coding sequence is TGTGCCACACAAACAGGGGCAATGAACACTGAAGCTTTCTTT.

CDR3 nucleotides: TGTGCCAGCAGTGAAGTGAGGTCGAACTATGGCTACACCTTC. It yields the protein CASSEVRSNYGYTF. The chain carries TRBV6-1 and TRBJ1-2; no clear D. Germline CDR1 reads MNHNS; CDR2 reads SASEGT. V lost 1 base and J lost 2, with 8 bases in between. There are 14 residues in the CDR3.

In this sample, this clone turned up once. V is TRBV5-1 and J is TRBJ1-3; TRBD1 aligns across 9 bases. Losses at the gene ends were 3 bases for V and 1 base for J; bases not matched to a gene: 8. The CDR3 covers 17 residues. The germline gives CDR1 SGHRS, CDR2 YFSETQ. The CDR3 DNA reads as TGCGCCAGCAGCTCCGGGACAGGGAGCCCATCTGGAAACACCATATATTTT. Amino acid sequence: CASSSGTGSPSGNTIYF. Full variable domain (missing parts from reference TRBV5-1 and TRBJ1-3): KAGVTQTPRYLIKTRGQQVTLSCSPISGHRSVSWYQQTPGQGLQFLFEYFSETQRNKGNFPGRFSGRQFSNSRSEMNVSTLELGDSALYLCASSSGTGSPSGNTIYFGEGSWLTVV.

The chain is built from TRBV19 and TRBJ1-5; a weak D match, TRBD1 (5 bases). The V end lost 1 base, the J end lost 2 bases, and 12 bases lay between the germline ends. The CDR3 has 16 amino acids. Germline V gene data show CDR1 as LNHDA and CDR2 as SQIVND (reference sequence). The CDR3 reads CASSIVGGGGNQPQHF. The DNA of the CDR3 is TGTGCCAGTAGTATAGTGGGGGGGGGTGGCAATCAGCCCCAGCATTTT.

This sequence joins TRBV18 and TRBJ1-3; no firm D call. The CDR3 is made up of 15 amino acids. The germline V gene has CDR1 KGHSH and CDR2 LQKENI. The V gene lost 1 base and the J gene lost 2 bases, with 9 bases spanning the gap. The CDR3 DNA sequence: TGTGCCAGCTCACCACTACACGGGGCTGGAAACACCATATATTTT. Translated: CASSPLHGAGNTIYF.

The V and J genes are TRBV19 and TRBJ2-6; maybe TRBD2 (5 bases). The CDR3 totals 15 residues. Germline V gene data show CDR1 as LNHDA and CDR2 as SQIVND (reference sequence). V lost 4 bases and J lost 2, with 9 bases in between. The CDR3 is CASSRGNPGANVLTF. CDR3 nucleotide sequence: TGTGCCAGTAGTAGAGGGAACCCTGGGGCCAACGTCCTGACTTTC. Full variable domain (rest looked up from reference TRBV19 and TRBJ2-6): DGGITQSPKYLFRKEGQNVTLSCEQNLNHDAMYWYRQDPGQGLRLIYYSQIVNDFQKGDIAEGYSVSREKKESFPLTVTSAQKNPTAFYLCASSRGNPGANVLTFGAGSRLTVL.

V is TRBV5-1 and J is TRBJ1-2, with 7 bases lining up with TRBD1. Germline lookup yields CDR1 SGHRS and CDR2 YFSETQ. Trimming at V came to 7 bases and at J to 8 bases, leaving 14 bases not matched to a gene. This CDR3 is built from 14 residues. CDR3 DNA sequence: TGCGCCAGCGGAGGTCAGGGGGAACTTCCGGGCTACACCTTC. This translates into CASGGQGELPGYTF.

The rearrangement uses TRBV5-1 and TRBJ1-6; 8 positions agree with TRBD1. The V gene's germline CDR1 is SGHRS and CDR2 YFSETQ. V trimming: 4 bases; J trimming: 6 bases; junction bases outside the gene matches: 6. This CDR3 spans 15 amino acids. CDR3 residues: CASSDLQGGNSPLHF. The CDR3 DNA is TGCGCCAGCAGCGATCTACAGGGGGGTAATTCACCCCTCCACTTT.

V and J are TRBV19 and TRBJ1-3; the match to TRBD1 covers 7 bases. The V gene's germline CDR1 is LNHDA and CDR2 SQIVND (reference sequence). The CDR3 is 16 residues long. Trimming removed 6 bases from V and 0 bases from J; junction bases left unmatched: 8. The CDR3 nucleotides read TGTGCCAGTAGGACGACAGGGTTCGACTCTGGAAACACCATATATTTT. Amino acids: CASRTTGFDSGNTIYF.

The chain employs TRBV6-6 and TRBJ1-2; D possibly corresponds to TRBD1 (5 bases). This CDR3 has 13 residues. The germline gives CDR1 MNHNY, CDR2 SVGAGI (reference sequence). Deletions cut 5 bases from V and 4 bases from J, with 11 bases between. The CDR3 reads CASSGAEGYGYTF. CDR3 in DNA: TGTGCCAGCAGTGGGGCCGAAGGCTATGGCTACACCTTC.

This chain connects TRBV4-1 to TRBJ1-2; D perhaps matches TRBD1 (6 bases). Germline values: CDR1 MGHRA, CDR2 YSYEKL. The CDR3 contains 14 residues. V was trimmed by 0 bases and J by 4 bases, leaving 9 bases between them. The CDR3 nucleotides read TGCGCCAGCAGCCAAGAAATGGACAGCTATGGCTACACCTTC. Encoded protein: CASSQEMDSYGYTF.

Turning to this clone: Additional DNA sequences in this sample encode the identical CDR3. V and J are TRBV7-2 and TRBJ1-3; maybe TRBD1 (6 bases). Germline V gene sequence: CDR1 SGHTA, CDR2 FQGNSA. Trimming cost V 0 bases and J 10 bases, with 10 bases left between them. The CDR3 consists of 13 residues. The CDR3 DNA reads TGTGCCAGCAGCTTAGCGGGGGCTCATACCATATATTTT. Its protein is CASSLAGAHTIYF.

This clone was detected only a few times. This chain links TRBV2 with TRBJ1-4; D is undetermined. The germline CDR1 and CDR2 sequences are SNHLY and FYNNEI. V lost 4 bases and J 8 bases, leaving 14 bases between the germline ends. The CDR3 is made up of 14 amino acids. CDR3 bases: TGTGCCAGCAGTGGGTCCAACGGGAGGGAAAAACTGTTTTTT. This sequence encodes CASSGSNGREKLFF.

In nucleotides, the CDR3 is TGTGCCAGTCGAATGGGGCCAAACACCGGGGAGCTGTTTTTT. Its protein is CASRMGPNTGELFF. This chain joins TRBV19 and TRBJ2-2; maybe TRBD1 (5 bases). Between the trimmed V and J ends, which lost 8 bases and 2 bases, there was a span of 12 bases. This CDR3 spans 14 amino acids. Germline V lookup: CDR1 LNHDA, CDR2 SQIVND (reference sequence).

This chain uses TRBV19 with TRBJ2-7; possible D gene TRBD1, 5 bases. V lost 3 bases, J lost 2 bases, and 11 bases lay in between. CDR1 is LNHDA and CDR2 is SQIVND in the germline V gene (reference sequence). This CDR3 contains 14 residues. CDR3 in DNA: TGTGCCAGTAGTATGGAAGGGGTTACCTACGAGCAGTACTTC. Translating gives CASSMEGVTYEQYF. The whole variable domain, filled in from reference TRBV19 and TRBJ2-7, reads DGGITQSPKYLFRKEGQNVTLSCEQNLNHDAMYWYRQDPGQGLRLIYYSQIVNDFQKGDIAEGYSVSREKKESFPLTVTSAQKNPTAFYLCASSMEGVTYEQYFGPGTRLTVT.

The CDR3 region is CASSQETSGQRETQYF. The CDR3 nucleotides are TGTGCCAGCAGCCAAGAAACTAGCGGACAGAGAGAGACCCAGTACTTC. V usage is TRBV3-1 (or the pseudogene TRBV3-2) and J usage is TRBJ2-5, with 8 positions matching TRBD2. V lost 0 bases to trimming and J lost 4 bases; unmatched junction nucleotides: 7. This CDR3 has 16 residues. Germline V lookup: CDR1 LGHDT, CDR2 YNNKEL (reference sequence).